This T cell receptor beta chain came from a study of cytomegalovirus exposure and HLA in healthy donors. Vbeta (60) and Jbeta (13) primers were used in the PCR. Clones were sequenced by immunoSEQ multiplex PCR, and TCRdb holds only the in-frame ones, with some missing. This sample has 140,000 to 150,000 clones, with about four fifths found just once. The length of the CDR3 is 12 residues. V was pared by 5 bases and J by 2 bases, with 5 bases between. Germline CDR1 is SGHTA and CDR2 is FQGNSA. The table lists this clone with a count of one. The same CDR3 can be traced to other DNA sequences in this sample.

This sequence joins TRBV7-2 and TRBJ2-3; D gene ambiguous. This receptor was identified in a man aged 35 to 55 in good health and CMV-seronegative. The sample taken for sequencing was PBMCs. This CDR3 reads CASSLYTDTQYF. The CDR3 DNA sequence: TGTGCCAGCAGCCTTTACACAGATACGCAGTATTTT.